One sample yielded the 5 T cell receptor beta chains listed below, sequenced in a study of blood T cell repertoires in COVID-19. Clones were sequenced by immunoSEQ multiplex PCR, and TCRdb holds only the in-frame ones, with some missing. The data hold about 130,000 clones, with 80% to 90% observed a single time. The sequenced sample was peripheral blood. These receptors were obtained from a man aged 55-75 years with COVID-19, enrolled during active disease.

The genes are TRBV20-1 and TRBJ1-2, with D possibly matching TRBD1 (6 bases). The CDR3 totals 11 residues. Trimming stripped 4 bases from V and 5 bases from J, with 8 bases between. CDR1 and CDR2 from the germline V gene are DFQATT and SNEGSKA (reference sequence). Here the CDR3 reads CSATTGYGYTF. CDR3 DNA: TGCAGTGCTACTACAGGGTATGGCTACACCTTC.

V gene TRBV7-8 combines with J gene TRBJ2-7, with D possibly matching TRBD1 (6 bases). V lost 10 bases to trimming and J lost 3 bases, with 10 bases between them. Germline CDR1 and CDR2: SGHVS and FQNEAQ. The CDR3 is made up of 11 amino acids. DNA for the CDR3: TGTGCCATTGGACAGTTCTACGAGCAGTACTTC. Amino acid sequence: CAIGQFYEQYF.

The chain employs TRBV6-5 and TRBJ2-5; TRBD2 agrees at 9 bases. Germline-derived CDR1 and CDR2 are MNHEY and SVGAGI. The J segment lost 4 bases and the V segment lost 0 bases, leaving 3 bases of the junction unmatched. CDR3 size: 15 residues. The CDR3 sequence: CASSYSGAGGETQYF. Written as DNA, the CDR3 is TGTGCCAGCAGTTACTCAGGAGCGGGGGGAGAGACCCAGTACTTC.

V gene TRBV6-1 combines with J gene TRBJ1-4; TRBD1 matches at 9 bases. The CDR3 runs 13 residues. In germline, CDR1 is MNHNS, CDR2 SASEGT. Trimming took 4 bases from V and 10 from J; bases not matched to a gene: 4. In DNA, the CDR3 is TGTGCCAGCAGTGTAGCGGGACAGGGAAAACTGTTTTTT. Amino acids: CASSVAGQGKLFF.

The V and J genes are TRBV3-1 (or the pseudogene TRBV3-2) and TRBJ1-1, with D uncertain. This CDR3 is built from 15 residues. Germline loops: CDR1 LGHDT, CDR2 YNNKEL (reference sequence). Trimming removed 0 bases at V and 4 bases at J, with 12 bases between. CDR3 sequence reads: CASSQDVRPGTEAFF. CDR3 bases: TGTGCCAGCAGCCAAGATGTCAGGCCCGGCACTGAAGCTTTCTTT.